This T cell receptor beta chain stems from a study of long-term antiretroviral therapy in people with HIV. Sequencing used immunoSEQ v3.0 at survey level. Only in-frame clones appear in the TCRdb table, and some are missing; sequencing was by immunoSEQ multiplex PCR. Of roughly 30,000 clones detected, about 90% appear once; the ten largest clones hold 3.6%. Germline CDR1 MGHDK, CDR2 SYGVNS. With 7 bases clipped from V and 6 bases from J, the junction kept 12 bases outside the gene matches. This CDR3 has 15 residues. In regard to this clone: Its antigen is undetermined.

Notes on the study in general: Repertoires in HIV (unlike those of controls) had narrower CDR3 length ranges. In samples taken after ART, diversity increased but remained below transplant donor control levels. Information on adherence, resistance and therapy changes was unavailable.

The clonotype comes from a young woman with HIV. The specimen was unsorted PBMCs, collected 1.8 years after starting antiretroviral therapy. The chain is built from TRBV25-1 and TRBJ1-2; TRBD1 aligns across 9 bases. The CDR3 is CASTKSGTGRNGYTF. CDR3 nucleotides: TGTGCCAGCACTAAATCCGGGACAGGGCGGAATGGCTACACCTTC.